This TCR beta chain was documented in a study of tumor-infiltrating lymphocytes in primary liver carcinoma. Study-wide results and limits: Against blood, tumors held a significantly higher top-250-clone fraction (p = 0.039).

The ends were cut back, 6 bases at V and 3 bases at J, with 19 bases in the middle. The CDR3 has 15 amino acids. CDR1 and CDR2 (germline): SGHDT, YYEEEE. The input was approximately 500 ng total RNA; TCR beta cDNA was made from it with a constant-region primer. It was through three nested multiplex PCR rounds of slightly modified ARM-PCR that TCR beta libraries arose. The first two PCR rounds used TRBV1-TRBV30 primers with a Cbeta primer, around 10 cycles each. TCRdb reprocessed the multiplex PCR reads with MiXCR, giving one entry per CDR3 protein. In the table there are some 110,000 distinct CDR3 sequences, roughly 80% of which are singletons. Unsorted bulk tissue (roughly 19-31 mg) underwent RNA and DNA co-extraction. This clonotype has only one observation. Antigen unknown.

The sequenced sample was liver tumor tissue from sampling region 3. Subset described: tumor region T3, left-lateral pole. This TCR came from a man aged 35 to 55 with primary liver carcinoma and hepatitis B virus infection. The chain combines TRBV5-6 with TRBJ2-7, with D possibly TRBD2 on 6 matching bases. CDR3 sequence (DNA): TGTGCCAGCAACCGGACTACCGGGAACCTCTACGAGCAGTACTTC. Its translation is CASNRTTGNLYEQYF.